The T cell receptor beta chain under discussion was sequenced for a study of blood T cell repertoires in COVID-19. The germline gives CDR1 LGHNA, CDR2 YSLEER. V lost 5 bases to trimming and J lost 4 bases; unmatched junction nucleotides: 6. The CDR3 has 14 amino acids. Residents of approximately 25 US areas, aged about 18 to 95 years, made up the participants. Two negative PCRs, clearance, or symptom resolution were required of recovered Cohort 3 donors. Sequencing used immunoSEQ multiplex PCR; TCRdb keeps in-frame clones, though not all of them. The top ten hold roughly 7% of the sample, which has more than 150,000 clones, more than 85% seen once.

Sequenced sample: PBMCs or T cells enriched from blood (not recorded which). This clonotype originated in a woman between 50 and 59 years old who had recovered from COVID-19. The chain joins TRBV4-3 to TRBJ1-1; 8 bases are a match to TRBD1. CDR3 bases: TGCGCCAGCAGCGCAGGACAGGGAAGCACTGAAGCTTTCTTT. This gives the protein CASSAGQGSTEAFF.